Each of the 16 T cell receptor beta chains below was sequenced from the same sample in a study of T cell responses to AZD1222 COVID-19 vaccine. TCRdb's table, derived via immunoSEQ multiplex PCR, lists solely in-frame clones and lacks some. The sample has 120,000 or so clones, approximately 80% seen once. The starting material was peripheral blood, obtained 28 days after the second AZD1222 dose. These receptors all stem from an adult who received the AZD1222 COVID-19 vaccine.

This clone was observed a few times. The genes are TRBV29-1 and TRBJ1-2, with D maybe TRBD1 (5 bases). CDR1 and CDR2 (germline): SQVTM, ANQGSEA. The CDR3 length is 14 residues. Trimming took off 3 bases at V and 5 bases at J, with 16 bases between the two ends. CDR3 nucleotide sequence: TGCAGCGTTGAGGTCCAGGGTCGGGATTATGGCTACACCTTC. It translates to CSVEVQGRDYGYTF.

The V and J genes are TRBV28 and TRBJ1-5; D is undetermined. Germline CDR1 reads MDHEN; CDR2 reads SYDVKM. CDR3 length: 12 residues. The V gene lost 4 bases and the J gene lost 7 bases, with 8 bases spanning the gap. The CDR3 loop is CASSWSGQPQHF. The CDR3 bases are TGTGCCAGCAGTTGGTCGGGACAGCCCCAGCATTTT.

The chain couples TRBV19 to TRBJ1-1; D is perhaps TRBD1 (5 bases). Germline V gene lookup returns CDR1 LNHDA and CDR2 SQIVND (reference sequence). With 6 bases removed from V and 5 bases from J, the gap between germline ends came to 7 bases. This CDR3 has 11 residues. CDR3 in amino acids: CASRRGTEAFF. The CDR3 DNA sequence: TGTGCCAGTAGGAGGGGTACTGAAGCTTTCTTT.

The V and J genes are TRBV11-3 and TRBJ1-2, with a weak D call TRBD1 (6 bases). CDR1 is SGHNT, CDR2 YENEEA, per germline. The CDR3 loop spans 15 amino acids. The V and J ends lost 2 bases and 3 bases respectively, with 13 bases between them. This CDR3 is CASSLRGGQDYGYTF. The CDR3, as DNA: TGTGCCAGCAGCTTAAGAGGGGGGCAGGACTATGGCTACACCTTC.

This clone has just one count. This chain connects TRBV11-2 to TRBJ2-5; tentative D call: TRBD1 (5 bases). Trimming stripped 4 bases from V and 2 bases from J, with 11 bases between. This CDR3 is built from 14 residues. The V gene's germline CDR1 is SGHAT and CDR2 FQNNGV. The CDR3 nucleotides read TGTGCCAGCAGCTACGGACACCGGCAAGAGACCCAGTACTTC. Translation: CASSYGHRQETQYF.

The chain combines TRBV7-2 with TRBJ1-5; 7 bases line up with TRBD1. Germline loops: CDR1 SGHTA, CDR2 FQGNSA. The CDR3 length is 15 residues. V lost 0 bases, J lost 6 bases, and 5 bases stayed unmatched. Written as DNA, the CDR3 is TGTGCCAGCAGCTTAGCCGGGCAGGGGGTTCAGCCCCAGCATTTT. Translating it yields CASSLAGQGVQPQHF.

The chain uses TRBV3-1 (or the pseudogene TRBV3-2) and TRBJ2-1; TRBD1 aligns across 10 bases. The CDR3 contains 15 residues. Germline CDR1 reads LGHDT; CDR2 reads YNNKEL (reference sequence). The trim removed 3 bases at V and 4 bases at J, leaving 3 bases unmatched. The chain's CDR3 is CASSHSGQGYNEQFF. The CDR3 nucleotides read TGTGCCAGCAGCCATTCGGGACAGGGGTACAATGAGCAGTTCTTC.

The chain recombines TRBV5-8 with TRBJ1-2; 11 nucleotides match TRBD1. With V trimmed by 4 bases and J by 3 bases, 5 bases remained unmatched. The CDR3 length is 15 residues. Germline CDR1 reads SGHTS; CDR2 reads YDEGEE. The CDR3 here is CASSAGQGAYYGYTF. The CDR3 region has the DNA TGTGCCAGCAGCGCCGGACAGGGGGCCTACTATGGCTACACCTTC.

The chain couples TRBV9 to TRBJ1-2, with a tentative D call TRBD1 (6 bases). Trimming took off 0 bases at V and 5 bases at J, with 17 bases between the two ends. CDR3 size: 16 residues. Looked up from germline, CDR1 is SGDLS and CDR2 is YYNGEE. CDR3 in amino acids: CASSVAPAGAYYGYTF. The CDR3 DNA reads as TGTGCCAGCAGCGTAGCCCCCGCAGGGGCATATTATGGCTACACCTTC.

The chain uses TRBV11-2 and TRBJ2-7; either TRBD1 or TRBD2 may supply D (5 bases each). The germline V and J ends were trimmed by 5 bases and 0 bases, with 20 bases remaining between them. The V gene's germline CDR1 is SGHAT and CDR2 FQNNGV. This CDR3 is built from 17 residues. The DNA of the CDR3 is TGTGCCAGCAGCCTCAGCGAGGGGCTCTCCCGCTCCTACGAGCAGTACTTC. Protein: CASSLSEGLSRSYEQYF.

The chain is built from TRBV7-9 and TRBJ1-2; 9 bases agree with TRBD1. Germline lookup yields CDR1 SEHNR and CDR2 FQNEAQ (reference sequence). V was clipped by 3 bases and J by 8 bases; unmatched bases: 4. CDR3 length: 13 residues. The CDR3: CASSFSGQGGYTF. The CDR3, as DNA: TGTGCCAGCAGCTTCTCCGGACAGGGGGGCTACACCTTC.

The chain recombines TRBV10-3 with TRBJ2-7; D is unclear. The CDR3 sequence is 11 residues long. V was pared by 4 bases and J by 7 bases, with 8 bases between. Germline V CDR1 and CDR2: ENHRY, SYGVKD. CDR3 loop: CAISAVEEQYF. CDR3 sequence (DNA): TGTGCCATCAGTGCCGTCGAGGAGCAGTACTTC.

The genes are TRBV19 and TRBJ1-1; 10 bases fit TRBD1. The CDR3 is 13 amino acids. Germline trimming cut 6 bases from V and 4 bases from J; bases unmatched to any gene: 2. Germline V gives CDR1 LNHDA, CDR2 SQIVND (reference sequence). CDR3 protein: CASRGTGATEAFF. In DNA form, the CDR3 reads TGTGCCAGTAGGGGGACAGGGGCCACTGAAGCTTTCTTT.

About this clone: Other nucleotide sequences in the sample specify the same CDR3. The chain employs TRBV21-1 and TRBJ1-6; the DNA was not compared with TRBD1, the D call given in the table. TRBV21-1 is a known pseudogene. The CDR3 has 15 residues. CDR3 DNA: TGTCCCAGCCGCCCCCCCGGACAGGGGGGCTCACCCCTCCACTTT. It codes for CPSRPPGQGGSPLHF.

The chain has TRBV4-3 and TRBJ2-2, with 8 bases matching TRBD2. V trimming: 2 bases; J trimming: 3 bases; junction bases outside the gene matches: 5. The CDR3 sequence is 16 residues long. In germline, CDR1 is LGHNA, CDR2 YSLEER. Here the CDR3 reads CASSQREGLDTGELFF. The CDR3 DNA sequence: TGCGCCAGCAGCCAACGGGAGGGATTGGACACCGGGGAGCTGTTTTTT.

This clone showed up just a few times. The chain combines TRBV3-1 (or the pseudogene TRBV3-2) with TRBJ1-1; D is uncertain. Trimming removed 7 bases from V and 5 bases from J, with 14 bases in between. CDR1 and CDR2 (germline): LGHDT, YNNKEL (reference sequence). The CDR3 has 13 residues. The CDR3, as DNA: TGTGCCAGCACCCCGGGTAGGGATACTGAAGCTTTCTTT. Its protein is CASTPGRDTEAFF.